The clone carrying this T cell receptor (beta chain) came up a few times. Its target is not known. The study ran the assay at deep level. Using immunoSEQ multiplex PCR, the repertoire was profiled, and TCRdb retains in-frame clones only, with some absent. The sample has about 1.5 million clones, 95% to 99% seen once; the top ten hold around 0.45%. The germline V gene encodes CDR1 MNHEY and CDR2 SMNVEV (reference sequence). V was pared by 10 bases and J by 0 bases, with 10 bases between. The CDR3 is 13 residues long. The sample originates from a study of shared clonotypes between healthy human individuals. Study context: Donors consisted of two women and a few men between 18 and 49. The study's findings and limits: Generally, naive subsets came out with larger estimated richness than memory subsets. Generation probability values for non-shared clonotypes were lower than those for clonotypes shared by all four donors.

The source material was naive CD4+ T cells sorted from blood. Indicated subset: CD45RA+ positively selected. The receptor was isolated from a man aged 30 to 45 in good health. The chain has TRBV27 and TRBJ1-5; TRBD1 might be the D (5 bases). The CDR3 DNA reads TGTGCCACTGGGGGATATAGCAATCAGCCCCAGCATTTT. Translated: CATGGYSNQPQHF.